The present T cell receptor (beta chain) was sequenced within a study of type 1 regulatory T cells. Across the study: T-allo10 is an in vitro-generated, Tr1-enriched CD4 T cell product specific for alloantigen.

By frequency in the sample, this clonotype is medium-sized. Its target is not known. The CDR3 loop spans 14 amino acids. V dropped 5 bases and J dropped 4 bases, with 14 bases sitting between them. Per germline, CDR1 SEHNR and CDR2 FQNEAQ (reference sequence). TCRdb re-called the reads through MiXCR, storing one row per CDR3 protein. The sample has 24,000 or so distinct CDR3 sequences; around half are singletons. The TCR sequence derives from a human donor in good health. This chain joins TRBV7-9 and TRBJ1-2; maybe TRBD1 (6 bases). Sequenced input: cultured T cells, either the whole culture or a sorted T cell fraction (not recorded which). For the CDR3, the DNA is TGTGCCAGCAGCCACGGGGGCGCTACCTATGGCTACACCTTC. This gives the protein CASSHGGATYGYTF.